Below, one TCR beta chain is given with its context. The CDR3 has 15 residues. V was clipped by 4 bases and J by 2 bases; unmatched bases: 7. Germline lookup yields CDR1 SGHDT and CDR2 YYEEEE. Some clones are missing from TCRdb's copy, which holds only in-frame ones; the method was immunoSEQ multiplex PCR. The sample has approximately 470,000 clones, roughly 85% seen once. This entry comes from a study of blood T cell repertoires in COVID-19. The wider study: Sites in the United States, Italy and Spain provided acute and convalescent COVID-19 samples. PBMCs, B-cell-depleted T cells, or T cells provided the cDNA or gDNA that made up the material.

The receptor was derived from a human donor in a cohort sampled during active COVID-19. The sequenced sample was peripheral blood. The rearrangement uses TRBV5-6 and TRBJ2-5; 8 bases fit TRBD2. The CDR3, as DNA: TGTGCCAGCAGCGTTCCGGGACTAGTACAAGAGACCCAGTACTTC. Protein: CASSVPGLVQETQYF.